These 21 T cell receptor beta chains were sequenced from one sample in a study of T cell changes during pregnancy in multiple sclerosis. Data came from immunoSEQ multiplex PCR; TCRdb stores just in-frame clones and leaves some out. The repertoire holds approximately 40,000 clones, with 90% to 97% as singletons. The sample in question was peripheral blood, obtained in the second trimester of pregnancy. These receptor sequences come from a female donor with multiple sclerosis, enrolled in a pregnancy study.

The V gene is TRBV7-3, the J gene TRBJ2-3; D unresolved. Germline loops: CDR1 SGHTA, CDR2 FQGTGA. V lost 1 base to trimming and J lost 0 bases, with 8 bases between them. CDR3 length equals 15 residues. This CDR3 is CASSLMSTSTDTQYF. DNA of the CDR3: TGTGCCAGCAGCTTAATGTCGACTAGCACAGATACGCAGTATTTT. The complete variable domain, with remaining parts taken from reference TRBV7-3 and TRBJ2-3, reads GAGVSQTPSNKVTEKGKYVELRCDPISGHTALYWYRQSLGQGPEFLIYFQGTGAADDSGLPNDRFFAVRPEGSVSTLKIQRTERGDSAVYLCASSLMSTSTDTQYFGPGTRLTVL.

The chain joins TRBV7-8 to TRBJ2-1, with D perhaps matching TRBD2 (6 bases). Per the germline V gene, CDR1 is SGHVS and CDR2 is FQNEAQ. V lost 1 base and J lost 9, with 16 bases in between. This CDR3 has 15 amino acids. The CDR3 DNA sequence: TGTGCCAGCAGCTTAGTGGGCCCTAGCGCAGGTGAGCAGTTCTTC. It yields the protein CASSLVGPSAGEQFF.

CDR3 sequence (DNA): TGCGCCAGCAGCCAAGATCAAGACAATGATCAGCCCCAGCATTTT. The encoded protein is CASSQDQDNDQPQHF. The J gene is TRBJ1-5, the V gene TRBV4-3, with D unclear. This CDR3 is 15 amino acids long. The germline gives CDR1 LGHNA, CDR2 YSLEER. V was cut by 0 bases and J by 5 bases, with 11 bases left in between.

The rearrangement links TRBV2 to TRBJ2-2, with 9 bases identical to TRBD1. Germline lookup yields CDR1 SNHLY and CDR2 FYNNEI. The CDR3 is made up of 16 amino acids. The trim removed 10 bases at V and 16 bases at J, leaving 25 bases unmatched. CDR3 region: CATGTGPTGGQTKQFF. The CDR3 region has the DNA TGTGCCACCGGGACGGGCCCGACAGGGGGACAGACTAAACAGTTTTTT.

The chain joins TRBV28 to TRBJ2-5, with D maybe TRBD2 (5 bases). V was trimmed by 2 bases and J by 5 bases, leaving 15 bases between them. This CDR3 is built from 15 residues. Per the germline V gene, CDR1 is MDHEN and CDR2 is SYDVKM. CDR3 coding DNA: TGTGCCAGCAGTTTAACTGGAGGACCCCCGGAGACCCAGTACTTC. Protein product: CASSLTGGPPETQYF. The whole variable domain, filled in from reference TRBV28 and TRBJ2-5, reads DVKVTQSSRYLVKRTGEKVFLECVQDMDHENMFWYRQDPGLGLRLIYFSYDVKMKEKGDIPEGYSVSREKKERFSLILESASTNQTSMYLCASSLTGGPPETQYFGPGTRLLVL.

The chain has TRBV27 and TRBJ2-1, with 13 bases fitting TRBD2. Germline CDR1 reads MNHEY; CDR2 reads SMNVEV (reference sequence). J lost 6 bases, V lost 5 bases, and 1 base had no gene match. CDR3 length: 14 amino acids. The CDR3 spells CASSGTSGTNEQFF. CDR3 coding DNA: TGTGCCAGCAGTGGGACTAGCGGGACCAATGAGCAGTTCTTC.

The rearrangement joins TRBV11-2 to TRBJ1-1; 7 nucleotides agree with TRBD1. The length of the CDR3 is 14 residues. CDR1 is SGHAT, CDR2 FQNNGV, per germline. The ends lost 3 bases at V and 4 bases at J; junction bases unmatched: 5. Here the CDR3 DNA reads TGTGCCAGCAGCTTGGGCCAGGGGGTCACTGAAGCTTTCTTT. Its translation: CASSLGQGVTEAFF.

The V and J genes are TRBV10-2 and TRBJ2-2; the match to TRBD1 covers 8 bases. V was pared by 7 bases and J by 0 bases, with 13 bases of the junction left unmatched. Germline CDR1 is WSHSY and CDR2 is SAAADI. CDR3 length equals 18 residues. Here the CDR3 DNA reads TGCGCCAGCACCAGACGCCAGGGGGCTTTCGCGAACACCGGGGAGCTGTTTTTT. Translation: CASTRRQGAFANTGELFF.

V usage is TRBV27 and J usage is TRBJ2-3, with 11 nucleotides matching TRBD2. Per the germline V gene, CDR1 is MNHEY and CDR2 is SMNVEV (reference sequence). The CDR3 has 16 amino acids. After removal of 5 bases from V and 3 bases from J, the junction contained 7 bases not matched to a gene. The CDR3 nucleotides read TGTGCCAGCAGTGGTGGGACTAGCGGAAATACAGATACGCAGTATTTT. Residues: CASSGGTSGNTDTQYF.

This chain connects TRBV7-2 to TRBJ2-7, with TRBD1 as a possible D gene (6 bases). Germline values: CDR1 SGHTA, CDR2 FQGNSA. This CDR3 spans 16 amino acids. Trimming took off 5 bases at V and 1 base at J, with 18 bases between the two ends. CDR3 in amino acids: CASSPHGGIGSYEQYF. In DNA, the CDR3 is TGTGCCAGCAGCCCTCATGGGGGCATCGGATCCTACGAGCAGTACTTC.

This clone was counted only a few times. The chain recombines TRBV5-8 with TRBJ1-2, with 9 bases that match TRBD1. The germline CDR1 and CDR2 sequences are SGHTS and YDEGEE. The CDR3 has 14 residues. Trimming at V came to 4 bases and at J to 8 bases, leaving 9 bases not matched to a gene. CDR3 nucleotides: TGTGCCAGCAGCCCCCGAACAGGGGGCGGCGGCTACACCTTC. Its protein is CASSPRTGGGGYTF.

The chain uses TRBV10-3 and TRBJ1-1; D ambiguous. The length of the CDR3 is 13 residues. V shed 3 bases and J shed 1 base, with 6 bases lying between them. In germline, CDR1 is ENHRY, CDR2 SYGVKD. The CDR3 reads CAISDRQNTEAFF. CDR3 nucleotides: TGTGCCATCAGTGACAGGCAGAACACTGAAGCTTTCTTT.

The J gene is TRBJ2-5, the V gene TRBV27; no firm D call. CDR3 size: 16 residues. V lost 6 bases, J lost 5 bases, and 22 bases lay in between. CDR1 is MNHEY and CDR2 is SMNVEV in the germline V gene (reference sequence). This CDR3 reads CASSSVAAGARETQYF. Written as DNA, the CDR3 is TGTGCCAGCAGCTCCGTGGCCGCTGGAGCTAGGGAGACCCAGTACTTC.

J is TRBJ1-1 and V is TRBV28, with 9 bases fitting TRBD1. This CDR3 has 15 amino acids. Germline V gene data show CDR1 as MDHEN and CDR2 as SYDVKM. CDR3 nucleotide sequence: TGTGTTACCACCGGAGGTCCGGACAGGGGCACTGAAGCTTTCTTT. Translation: CVTTGGPDRGTEAFF.

This clone showed up just once. J is TRBJ2-1 and V is TRBV9; 9 bases match TRBD1. CDR1 and CDR2 (germline): SGDLS, YYNGEE. This CDR3 has 13 amino acids. Trimming at V came to 3 bases and at J to 12 bases, leaving 7 bases not matched to a gene. The DNA for the CDR3 is TGTGCCAGCAGCGACGGGACAGGGACTTGGCAGTTCTTC. Amino acids: CASSDGTGTWQFF.

V is TRBV7-6 and J is TRBJ2-3; 7 nucleotides match TRBD2. Losses at the gene ends were 3 bases for V and 7 bases for J; bases not matched to a gene: 13. The V gene's germline CDR1 is SGHVS and CDR2 FNYEAQ. This CDR3 comprises 16 residues. The chain's CDR3 is CASSLEGGGGWNTQYF. In DNA form, the CDR3 reads TGTGCCAGCAGCTTGGAAGGTGGGGGAGGGTGGAATACGCAGTATTTT. Combining the CDR3 with reference TRBV7-6 and TRBJ2-3 gives the whole variable domain GAGVSQSPRYKVTKRGQDVALRCDPISGHVSLYWYRQALGQGPEFLTYFNYEAQQDKSGLPNDRFSAERPEGSISTLTIQRTEQRDSAMYRCASSLEGGGGWNTQYFGPGTRLTVL.

The chain combines TRBV6-1 with TRBJ2-2; TRBD1 aligns across 7 bases. V trimming: 2 bases; J trimming: 2 bases; junction bases outside the gene matches: 5. The V gene's germline CDR1 is MNHNS and CDR2 SASEGT. The CDR3 runs to 16 residues. Here the CDR3 reads CASSELAGGNTGELFF. The CDR3, as DNA: TGTGCCAGCAGTGAACTGGCAGGGGGAAACACCGGGGAGCTGTTTTTT.

This chain links TRBV19 with TRBJ2-5; 11 bases align to TRBD2. The CDR3 length is 15 residues. The V segment lost 5 bases and the J segment 5 bases; nucleotides outside the gene matches: 7. From germline, CDR1 is LNHDA and CDR2 SQIVND (reference sequence). CDR3 sequence reads: CASSWGLADSETQYF. CDR3 bases: TGTGCCAGTAGTTGGGGACTAGCGGATTCGGAGACCCAGTACTTC.

The gene calls are TRBV7-9 and TRBJ2-1; tentatively, D is TRBD2 (5 bases). CDR1 SEHNR and CDR2 FQNEAQ come from the germline V gene (reference sequence). Trimming removed 5 bases at V and 7 bases at J, with 18 bases between. The CDR3 is 15 amino acids. The CDR3 spells CASSTSGYPGNEQFF. CDR3 in DNA: TGTGCCAGCAGCACGAGCGGATACCCCGGGAATGAGCAGTTCTTC.

The V gene is TRBV4-1, the J gene TRBJ2-5; no definite D call. The CDR3 is 13 residues long. V was shortened by 0 bases and J by 5 bases, with 7 bases between the two germline ends. Germline assignment: CDR1 MGHRA and CDR2 YSYEKL. DNA for the CDR3: TGCGCCAGCAGCCAAGATATTCTCGAGACCCAGTACTTC. It encodes CASSQDILETQYF.

J is TRBJ1-2 and V is TRBV4-2; TRBD1 matches at 9 bases. Germline V gene sequence: CDR1 LGHNA, CDR2 YNFKEQ. This CDR3 is 16 amino acids long. Trimming took 4 bases from V and 6 from J; bases not matched to a gene: 12. CDR3 amino acids: CASSLSGQGILDGYTF. The CDR3 DNA is TGTGCCAGCAGCCTCTCCGGACAGGGGATACTCGATGGCTACACCTTC.